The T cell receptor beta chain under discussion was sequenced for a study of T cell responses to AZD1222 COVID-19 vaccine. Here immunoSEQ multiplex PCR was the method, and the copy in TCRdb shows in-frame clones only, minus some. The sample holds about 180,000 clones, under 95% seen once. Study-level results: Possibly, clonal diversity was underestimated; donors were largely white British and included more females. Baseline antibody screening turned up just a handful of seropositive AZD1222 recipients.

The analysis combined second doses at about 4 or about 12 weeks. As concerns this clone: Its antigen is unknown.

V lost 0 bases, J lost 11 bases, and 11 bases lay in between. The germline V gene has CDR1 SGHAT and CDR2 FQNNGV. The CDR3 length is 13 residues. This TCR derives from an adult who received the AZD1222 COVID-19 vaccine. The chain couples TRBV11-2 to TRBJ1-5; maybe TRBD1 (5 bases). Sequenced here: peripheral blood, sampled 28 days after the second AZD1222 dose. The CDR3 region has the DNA TGTGCCAGCAGCTTAGATCAGGTGGGGGCCCAGCATTTT. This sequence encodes CASSLDQVGAQHF.